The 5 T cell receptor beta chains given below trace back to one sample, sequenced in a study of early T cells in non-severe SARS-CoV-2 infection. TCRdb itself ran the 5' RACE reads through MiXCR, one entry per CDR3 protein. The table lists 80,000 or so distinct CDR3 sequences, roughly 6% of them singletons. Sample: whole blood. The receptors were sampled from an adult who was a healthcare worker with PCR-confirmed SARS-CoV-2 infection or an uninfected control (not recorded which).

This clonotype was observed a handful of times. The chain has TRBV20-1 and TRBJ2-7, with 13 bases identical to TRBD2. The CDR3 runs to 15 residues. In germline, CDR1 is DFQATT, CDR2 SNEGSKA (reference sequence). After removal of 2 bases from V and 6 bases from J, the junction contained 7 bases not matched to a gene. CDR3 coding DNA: TGCAGTGCTAGACCCGGGACTAGCGGGATCGGCGAGCAGTACTTC. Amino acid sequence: CSARPGTSGIGEQYF.

The CDR3 is CASSERLNQPQHF. The CDR3 coding sequence is TGTGCCAGCAGTGAGAGACTCAATCAGCCCCAGCATTTT. This chain connects TRBV6-1 to TRBJ1-5; D is undetermined. Germline CDR1 and CDR2: MNHNS and SASEGT. Trimming cost V 3 bases and J 3 bases, with 6 bases left between them. This CDR3 spans 13 amino acids.

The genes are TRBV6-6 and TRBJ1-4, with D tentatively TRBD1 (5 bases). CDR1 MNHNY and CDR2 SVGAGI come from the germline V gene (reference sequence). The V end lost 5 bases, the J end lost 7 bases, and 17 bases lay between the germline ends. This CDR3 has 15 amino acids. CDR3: CASSQTQGNTEKLFF. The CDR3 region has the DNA TGTGCCAGCAGTCAGACGCAGGGTAATACTGAAAAACTGTTTTTT.

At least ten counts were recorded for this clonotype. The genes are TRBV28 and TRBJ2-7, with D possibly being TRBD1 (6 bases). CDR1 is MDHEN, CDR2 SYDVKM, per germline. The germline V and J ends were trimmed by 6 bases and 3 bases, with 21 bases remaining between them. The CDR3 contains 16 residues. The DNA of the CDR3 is TGTGCCAGCAGACCCACAGGGACACCAAGCCGCTACGAGCAGTACTTC. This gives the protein CASRPTGTPSRYEQYF.

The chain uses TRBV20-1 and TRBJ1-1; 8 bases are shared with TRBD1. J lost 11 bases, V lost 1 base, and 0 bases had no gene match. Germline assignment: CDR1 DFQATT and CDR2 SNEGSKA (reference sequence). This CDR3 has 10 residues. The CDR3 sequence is CSARGTGAFF. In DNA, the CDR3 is TGCAGTGCTAGAGGGACAGGGGCTTTCTTT.